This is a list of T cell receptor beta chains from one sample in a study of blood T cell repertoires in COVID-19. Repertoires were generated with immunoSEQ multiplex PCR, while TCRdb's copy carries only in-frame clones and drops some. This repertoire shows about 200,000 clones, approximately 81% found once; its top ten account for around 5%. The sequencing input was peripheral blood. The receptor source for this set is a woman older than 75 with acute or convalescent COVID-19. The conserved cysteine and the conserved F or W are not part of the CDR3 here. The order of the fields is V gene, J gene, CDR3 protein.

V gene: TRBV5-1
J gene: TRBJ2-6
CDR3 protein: ASSLAGQGLAGANVLT

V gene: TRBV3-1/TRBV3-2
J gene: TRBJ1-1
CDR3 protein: ASSHRQGGDRAF

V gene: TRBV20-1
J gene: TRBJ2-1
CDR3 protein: SARDRDEQF

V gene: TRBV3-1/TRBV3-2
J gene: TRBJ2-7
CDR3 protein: ASSLFERDGSEQY

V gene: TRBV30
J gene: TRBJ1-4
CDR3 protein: AWSVKGQGPEKLF

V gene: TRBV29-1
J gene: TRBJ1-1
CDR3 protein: SATPDRASALEAF

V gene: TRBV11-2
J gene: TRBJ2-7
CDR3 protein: ASRNSGILSYEQY

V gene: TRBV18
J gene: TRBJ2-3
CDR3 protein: ASSQLGLASTDTQY

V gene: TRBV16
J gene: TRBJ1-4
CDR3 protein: ASSQSVGQGLSSNEKLF

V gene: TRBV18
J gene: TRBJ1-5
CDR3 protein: ASSPLGRAYSNQPQH

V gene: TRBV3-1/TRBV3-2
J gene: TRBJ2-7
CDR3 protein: ASSEGLAGAYEQY

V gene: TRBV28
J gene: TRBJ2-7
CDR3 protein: ASIRDRVAPEQY

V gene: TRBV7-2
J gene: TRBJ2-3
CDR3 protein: ASSLRLAVDTQY

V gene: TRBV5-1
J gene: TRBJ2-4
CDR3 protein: ASSHAEGQNIQY

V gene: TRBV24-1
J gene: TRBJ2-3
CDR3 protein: ATSPGGGRPGTDTQY

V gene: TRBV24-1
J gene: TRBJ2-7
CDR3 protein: ATSAPHETGNYEQY

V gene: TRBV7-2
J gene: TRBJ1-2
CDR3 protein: ASSLVRDYGYT

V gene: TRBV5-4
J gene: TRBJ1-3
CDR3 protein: ASSHTGDGNTIY

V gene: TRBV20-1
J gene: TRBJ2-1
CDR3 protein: SARPREQF

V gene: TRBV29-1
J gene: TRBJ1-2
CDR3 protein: SVSTGTGGDGYT

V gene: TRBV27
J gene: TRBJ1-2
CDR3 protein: ASSRGQDVGYGYT

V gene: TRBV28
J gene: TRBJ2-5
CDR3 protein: ASSWTGGQETQY

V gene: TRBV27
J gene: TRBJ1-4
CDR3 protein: ASSLRKTGMRANEKLF